This T cell receptor beta chain was sequenced for a study of identical twins. Findings and caveats of the study: Reduced insertions were recorded for abundant cord blood beta clonotypes, with no such pattern in memory repertoires. Instead of following the same donors, the conclusions were based on cross-sectional statistical analysis.

This CDR3 is built from 13 residues. V shed 4 bases and J shed 5 bases, with 14 bases lying between them. Looked up from germline, CDR1 is SQVTM and CDR2 is ANQGSEA. This clonotype was recorded a few times. Its antigen is not identified. MiXCR, applied by TCRdb to the 5' RACE reads, yields one record per CDR3 protein. The profile shows about 690,000 distinct CDR3 sequences, about 20% of them singletons. The same specimen was also included in a second study, on T cells expressing NK-cell markers. That source adds: Sorted CD3+CD56+NKG2C+, CD3+CD56+NKG2C- and CD3+CD56-NKG2C+ T-cell subsets were beta-chain profiled. In several donors, dominant clonotypes made up roughly 25-60.1% of CD3+CD56-NKG2C+ cells.

The sequencing sample was made of PBMCs. This chain joins TRBV29-1 and TRBJ1-2; D ambiguous. This TCR derives from a woman between 18 and 29 years old in good health. CDR3 loop: CSVARYVGYGYTF. The CDR3 DNA reads TGCAGCGTTGCCCGATATGTGGGATATGGCTACACCTTC.